Below are 18 T cell receptor beta chains sequenced from a single sample in a study of vaccination and CD4 T cells after COVID-19. Treatment noted: roughly 10-day PBMC culture with coronavirus spike peptide pools or control peptides (ViraFEST assay). At the Johns Hopkins FTIC core, DNA taken from cultured CD4+ T cells was sequenced by way of the Oncomine TCR Beta short-read assay. TCRdb called the PCR reads again in MiXCR, with one record for every CDR3 protein. Of almost 7,500 distinct CDR3 sequences in the sample, about 70% were seen once. Their antigens remain unidentified. Material for sequencing was CD4+ T cells from blood, cultured in vitro. The receptors here all came from a human donor who had recovered from COVID-19.

The chain carries TRBV19 and TRBJ2-7, with 7 bases matching TRBD1. With 4 bases clipped from V and 6 bases from J, the junction kept 9 bases outside the gene matches. CDR1 is LNHDA, CDR2 SQIVND, per germline (reference sequence). CDR3 length: 14 residues. The CDR3 nucleotides are TGTGCCAGTAGTACGGCGGACAGGTTGGCCGAGCAGTACTTC. As protein: CASSTADRLAEQYF.

This clonotype is medium-sized (0.01 to 0.1%) in the sample. The gene calls are TRBV19 and TRBJ1-1, with no clear D. Germline V lookup: CDR1 LNHDA, CDR2 SQIVND (reference sequence). The CDR3 length is 15 residues. The V end lost 3 bases, the J end lost 1 base, and 12 bases lay between the germline ends. CDR3 sequence reads: CASSIGAVSNTEAFF. CDR3 bases: TGTGCCAGTAGTATTGGTGCAGTATCGAACACTGAAGCTTTCTTT. Variable domain in full (rest from reference TRBV19 and TRBJ1-1): DGGITQSPKYLFRKEGQNVTLSCEQNLNHDAMYWYRQDPGQGLRLIYYSQIVNDFQKGDIAEGYSVSREKKESFPLTVTSAQKNPTAFYLCASSIGAVSNTEAFFGQGTRLTVV.

The chain recombines TRBV7-7 with TRBJ2-5; unclear D gene. The germline V gene has CDR1 SSHAT and CDR2 FNYEAQ (reference sequence). The V end lost 3 bases, the J end lost 3 bases, and 8 bases lay between the germline ends. The CDR3 is 13 amino acids. The CDR3 region has the DNA TGTGCCAGCAGCTTTGGCAGTGAAGAGACCCAGTACTTC. Translating it yields CASSFGSEETQYF.

The rearrangement links TRBV7-2 to TRBJ1-2, with D unresolved. Trimming removed 5 bases from V and 8 bases from J, with 15 bases in between. CDR1 SGHTA and CDR2 FQGNSA come from the germline V gene. The CDR3 totals 13 residues. CDR3 residues: CASSLSSGNGYTF. The CDR3, as DNA: TGTGCCAGCAGCCTCTCTTCGGGGAACGGCTACACCTTC.

The chain links TRBV7-3 to TRBJ1-5; tentatively, D is TRBD1 (5 bases). CDR1 and CDR2 from the germline V gene are SGHTA and FQGTGA. The germline V and J ends were trimmed by 4 bases and 4 bases, with 8 bases remaining between them. CDR3 length equals 13 residues. CDR3 DNA: TGTGCCAGCAGCTCCGACAGAAATCAGCCCCAGCATTTT. Its protein product is CASSSDRNQPQHF.

The rearrangement uses TRBV20-1 and TRBJ1-5, with a weak D call TRBD1 (6 bases). Germline CDR1 and CDR2: DFQATT and SNEGSKA (reference sequence). This CDR3 contains 17 residues. V was shortened by 0 bases and J by 0 bases, with 15 bases between the two germline ends. The CDR3 nucleotides are TGCAGTGCTAGAGAGTTCGGGGGCACTTATAGCAATCAGCCCCAGCATTTT. Amino acids: CSAREFGGTYSNQPQHF.

This clonotype was seen just once. The chain joins TRBV11-3 to TRBJ2-5, with D uncertain. V was pared by 2 bases and J by 4 bases, with 11 bases between. The CDR3 length is 14 residues. From germline, CDR1 is SGHNT and CDR2 YENEEA. CDR3 nucleotides: TGTGCCAGCAGCTTATCTCGCAGTACAGAGACCCAGTACTTC. Protein sequence: CASSLSRSTETQYF.

This sequence joins TRBV6-1 and TRBJ2-7; 7 bases align to TRBD1. The germline V gene encodes CDR1 MNHNS and CDR2 SASEGT. The CDR3 contains 15 residues. The J segment lost 7 bases and the V segment lost 7 bases, leaving 16 bases of the junction unmatched. The CDR3 nucleotides are TGTGCCAGCACCCTGGGTGGGACAGAACTGTGGGAGCAGTACTTC. This translates into CASTLGGTELWEQYF.

This chain connects TRBV29-1 to TRBJ2-2; TRBD2 matches at 14 bases. With 7 bases clipped from V and 7 bases from J, the junction kept 8 bases outside the gene matches. Germline V gene lookup returns CDR1 SQVTM and CDR2 ANQGSEA. This CDR3 contains 15 residues. The CDR3 bases are TGCAGCGCCAGACTAGCGGGAGGGCCAGGCGGGGAGCTGTTTTTT. The encoded protein is CSARLAGGPGGELFF.

The V gene is TRBV20-1, the J gene TRBJ2-1; tentatively, D is TRBD2 (5 bases). V lost 0 bases, J lost 5 bases, and 17 bases lay in between. Germline loops: CDR1 DFQATT, CDR2 SNEGSKA (reference sequence). The CDR3 sequence is 16 residues long. In DNA, the CDR3 is TGCAGTGCTAGAGATAACATACTAGTATTCGACAATGAGCAGTTCTTC. This translates into CSARDNILVFDNEQFF.

This chain links TRBV20-1 with TRBJ1-2, with 12 positions matching TRBD1. Germline CDR1 reads DFQATT; CDR2 reads SNEGSKA (reference sequence). Losses at the gene ends were 6 bases for V and 0 bases for J; bases not matched to a gene: 11. The CDR3 length is 17 residues. The CDR3, as DNA: TGCAGTGCCTCCTCCCGGGACAGGGGGCCAGCTAACTATGGCTACACCTTC. This gives the protein CSASSRDRGPANYGYTF.

The genes are TRBV28 and TRBJ2-7; 7 nucleotides match TRBD1. CDR1 MDHEN and CDR2 SYDVKM come from the germline V gene. V dropped 6 bases and J dropped 6; count of bases not matched to a gene: 11. The CDR3 runs 14 residues. CDR3 amino acids: CASSTKQGKREQYF. The CDR3 region has the DNA TGTGCCAGCAGCACCAAACAGGGGAAGCGCGAGCAGTACTTC.

This chain joins TRBV20-1 and TRBJ1-5; D is uncertain. CDR1 and CDR2 (germline): DFQATT, SNEGSKA (reference sequence). The CDR3 extends over 15 amino acids. V lost 5 bases and J lost 1, with 15 bases in between. The CDR3 nucleotides are TGCAGTGCTGCCCGATTAAGAGGAAGCAATCAGCCCCAGCATTTT. This encodes CSAARLRGSNQPQHF.

This clonotype was recorded once. This chain connects TRBV20-1 to TRBJ1-1; D may be TRBD1 (6 bases). The V and J ends lost 1 base and 0 bases respectively, with 21 bases between them. Germline loops: CDR1 DFQATT, CDR2 SNEGSKA (reference sequence). There are 18 residues in the CDR3. CDR3 region: CSARAGGGPDPLNTEAFF. CDR3 DNA sequence: TGCAGTGCTAGAGCCGGTGGGGGGCCCGACCCATTGAACACTGAAGCTTTCTTT.

V usage is TRBV10-3 and J usage is TRBJ1-1; TRBD1 aligns across 8 bases. The trim removed 4 bases at V and 3 bases at J, leaving 7 bases unmatched. This CDR3 comprises 15 residues. CDR1 ENHRY and CDR2 SYGVKD come from the germline V gene. The DNA of the CDR3 is TGTGCCATCAGTGGACAGGGGCTCAGGGACACTGAAGCTTTCTTT. Its translation: CAISGQGLRDTEAFF.

This clonotype appeared a few times. The chain has TRBV9 and TRBJ2-5, with TRBD2 as a possible D gene (6 bases). Germline CDR1 reads SGDLS; CDR2 reads YYNGEE. This CDR3 spans 15 amino acids. V lost 4 bases and J lost 4, with 17 bases in between. The CDR3 region is CASSPSGGYPETQYF. The CDR3 DNA sequence: TGTGCCAGCAGCCCTAGTGGAGGGTACCCAGAGACCCAGTACTTC.

The chain recombines TRBV6-5 with TRBJ2-7; 7 nucleotides agree with TRBD2. The CDR3 sequence is 15 residues long. Trimming at V came to 0 bases and at J to 7 bases, leaving 9 bases not matched to a gene. Germline values: CDR1 MNHEY, CDR2 SVGAGI. CDR3 sequence: CASSYSGTTSREQYF. The CDR3 bases are TGTGCCAGCAGTTACTCGGGGACTACTTCTCGGGAGCAGTACTTC.

The V gene is TRBV20-1, the J gene TRBJ2-7; D may match TRBD1 or TRBD2 (5 bases each). Germline V gene sequence: CDR1 DFQATT, CDR2 SNEGSKA (reference sequence). The CDR3 is 11 amino acids. V gave up 4 bases and J gave up 4 bases, with 8 bases separating them. The CDR3 nucleotides read TGCAGTGCTACCAGGGAGTACGAGCAGTACTTC. It translates to CSATREYEQYF.